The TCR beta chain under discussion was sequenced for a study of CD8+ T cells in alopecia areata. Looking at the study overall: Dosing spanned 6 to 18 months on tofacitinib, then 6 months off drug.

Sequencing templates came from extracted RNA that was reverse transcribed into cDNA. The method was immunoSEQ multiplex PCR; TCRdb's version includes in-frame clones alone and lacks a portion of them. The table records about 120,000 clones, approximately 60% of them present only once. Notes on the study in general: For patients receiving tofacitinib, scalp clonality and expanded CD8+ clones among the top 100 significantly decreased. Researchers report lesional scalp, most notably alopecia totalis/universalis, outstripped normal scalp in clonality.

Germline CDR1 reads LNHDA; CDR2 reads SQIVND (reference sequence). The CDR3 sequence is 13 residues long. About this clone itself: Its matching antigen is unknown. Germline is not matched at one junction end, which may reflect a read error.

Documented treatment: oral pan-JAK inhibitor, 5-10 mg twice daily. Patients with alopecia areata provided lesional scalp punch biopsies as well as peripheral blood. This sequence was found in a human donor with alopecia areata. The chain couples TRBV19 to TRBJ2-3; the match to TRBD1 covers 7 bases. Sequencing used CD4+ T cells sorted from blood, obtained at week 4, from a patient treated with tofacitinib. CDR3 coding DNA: TGTGCGAGTAGGGGGCCTAGCACAGATACGCAGTATTTT. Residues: CASRGPSTDTQYF. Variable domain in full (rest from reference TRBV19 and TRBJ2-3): DGGITQSPKYLFRKEGQNVTLSCEQNLNHDAMYWYRQDPGQGLRLIYYSQIVNDFQKGDIAEGYSVSREKKESFPLTVTSAQKNPTAFYLCASRGPSTDTQYFGPGTRLTVL.